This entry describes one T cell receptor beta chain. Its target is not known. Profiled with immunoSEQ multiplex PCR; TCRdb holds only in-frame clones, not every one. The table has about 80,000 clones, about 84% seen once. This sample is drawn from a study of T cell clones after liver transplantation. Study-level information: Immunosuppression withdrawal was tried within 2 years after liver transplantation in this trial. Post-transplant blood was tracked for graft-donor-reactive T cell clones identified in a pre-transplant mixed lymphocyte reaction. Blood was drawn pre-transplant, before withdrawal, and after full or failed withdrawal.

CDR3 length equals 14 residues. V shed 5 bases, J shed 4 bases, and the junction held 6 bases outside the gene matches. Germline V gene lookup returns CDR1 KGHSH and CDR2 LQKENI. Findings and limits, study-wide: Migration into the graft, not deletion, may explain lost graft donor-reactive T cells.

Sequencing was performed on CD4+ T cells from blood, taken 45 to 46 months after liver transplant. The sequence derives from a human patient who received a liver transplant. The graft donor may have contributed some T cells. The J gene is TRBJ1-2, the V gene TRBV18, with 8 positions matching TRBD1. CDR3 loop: CASSSAGGGYGYTF. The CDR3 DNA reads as TGTGCCAGCTCATCTGCAGGGGGCGGCTATGGCTACACCTTC.